This T cell receptor (beta chain) is drawn from a study of technical replicates of blood from several donors. TCRdb's table, derived via immunoSEQ multiplex PCR, lists solely in-frame clones and lacks some. The profile covers more than 45,000 clones, with around 92% appearing a single time and approximately 3.6% taken by the ten largest. Germline loops: CDR1 LNHDA, CDR2 SQIVND (reference sequence). This CDR3 spans 14 amino acids. Trimming removed 3 bases at V and 6 bases at J, with 15 bases between. Sequenced material: PBMCs. This receptor was obtained from a human donor in good health. Some clones in this sample may be carry-over from other donors' samples. The genes are TRBV19 and TRBJ2-7, with D possibly being TRBD1 (5 bases). For the CDR3, the DNA is TGTGCCAGTAGTATGCAGGGTGACGCGGCCGAGCAGTACTTC. This encodes CASSMQGDAAEQYF.